The 5 T cell receptor beta chains below all came from one sample that was sequenced in a study of monozygotic twins with cystic fibrosis. Using immunoSEQ multiplex PCR, the repertoire was profiled, and TCRdb retains in-frame clones only, with some absent. The top ten hold about 0.3% of the sample, which has about 24,000 clones, less than 95% seen once. Source material: blood. The receptors were sampled from a girl aged 2-10 years with cystic fibrosis.

The chain's CDR3 is CASSSTLSTGSYEQYF. The CDR3 DNA follows: TGTGCCAGCAGCTCGACACTGAGCACGGGGTCCTACGAGCAGTACTTC. This rearrangement joins TRBV7-9 to TRBJ2-7; TRBD2 is a possible D gene (5 bases). Germline CDR1 and CDR2: SEHNR and FQNEAQ (reference sequence). The CDR3 has 16 residues. Trimming took 4 bases from V and 1 from J, leaving 17 bases between them. The full variable domain, completed using reference TRBV7-9 and TRBJ2-7, is DTGVSQNPRHKITKRGQNVTFRCDPISEHNRLYWYRQTLGQGPEFLTYFQNEAQLEKSRLLSDRFSAERPKGSFSTLEIQRTEQGDSAMYLCASSSTLSTGSYEQYFGPGTRLTVT.

This chain uses TRBV4-1 with TRBJ1-4, with 7 bases that match TRBD1. V was pared by 2 bases and J by 8 bases, with 14 bases of the junction left unmatched. CDR3 length: 17 residues. Per germline, CDR1 MGHRA and CDR2 YSYEKL. The CDR3 region is CASSQIWDSPPREKLFF. The CDR3 DNA is TGCGCCAGCAGCCAAATATGGGACAGCCCTCCGCGGGAAAAACTGTTTTTT.

J is TRBJ2-7 and V is TRBV5-1; D is uncertain. Germline CDR1 SGHRS, CDR2 YFSETQ. The V end was cut by 7 bases, the J end by 1 base, with 12 bases between. The CDR3 has 13 residues. CDR3 nucleotide sequence: TGCGCCAGCGCTAAGCTTAATTCCTACGAGCAGTACTTC. Translation gives CASAKLNSYEQYF.

This chain links TRBV5-6 with TRBJ1-4; D is unclear. This CDR3 contains 14 residues. With 1 base removed from V and 5 bases from J, the gap between germline ends came to 9 bases. Germline V gene data show CDR1 as SGHDT and CDR2 as YYEEEE. The CDR3 coding sequence is TGTGCCAGCAGCTTGAGGCAGCTCAATGAAAAACTGTTTTTT. Translation gives CASSLRQLNEKLFF.

This chain joins TRBV5-6 and TRBJ2-7; 7 bases fit TRBD1. CDR1 and CDR2 (germline): SGHDT, YYEEEE. V shed 5 bases, J shed 1 base, and the junction held 6 bases outside the gene matches. The CDR3 consists of 14 residues. The CDR3 DNA follows: TGTGCCAGCAGACCCCGGGACAGTTCCTACGAGCAGTACTTC. It yields the protein CASRPRDSSYEQYF.